The clone carrying this T cell receptor beta chain was counted once. This specimen comes from a study of human thymus T cells. This CDR3 spans 17 amino acids. CDR1 is MNHEY and CDR2 is SMNVEV in the germline V gene (reference sequence). The trim removed 2 bases at V and 7 bases at J, leaving 12 bases unmatched. Thymic resections from corrective heart surgery supplied the tissue. Assay: immunoSEQ multiplex PCR; the TCRdb copy retains only in-frame clones and omits some. Here the sample spans about 120,000 clones, around 94% being singletons. The chain links TRBV27 to TRBJ2-3; 10 bases match TRBD2. The sample consisted of thymus tissue. The sequence was collected from a boy under two years old with a congenital heart defect but otherwise immunologically healthy. The DNA of the CDR3 is TGTGCCAGCAGTTTAGAGGGTGCTAGCGGGGGCCCTAATACGCAGTATTTT. As protein: CASSLEGASGGPNTQYF.